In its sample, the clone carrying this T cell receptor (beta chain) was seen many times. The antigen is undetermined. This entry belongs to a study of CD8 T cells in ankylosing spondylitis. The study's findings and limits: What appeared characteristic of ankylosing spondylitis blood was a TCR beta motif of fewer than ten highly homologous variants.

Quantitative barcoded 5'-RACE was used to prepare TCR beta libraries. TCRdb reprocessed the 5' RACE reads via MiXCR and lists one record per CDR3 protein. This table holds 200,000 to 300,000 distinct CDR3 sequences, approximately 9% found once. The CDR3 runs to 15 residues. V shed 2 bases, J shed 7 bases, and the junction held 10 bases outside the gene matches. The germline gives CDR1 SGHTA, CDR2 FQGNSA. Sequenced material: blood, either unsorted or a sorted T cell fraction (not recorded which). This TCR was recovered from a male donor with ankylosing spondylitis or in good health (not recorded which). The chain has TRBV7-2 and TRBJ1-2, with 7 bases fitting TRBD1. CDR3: CASSLIPGQPVGYTF. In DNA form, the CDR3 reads TGTGCCAGCAGCTTAATCCCGGGACAGCCGGTTGGCTACACCTTC.